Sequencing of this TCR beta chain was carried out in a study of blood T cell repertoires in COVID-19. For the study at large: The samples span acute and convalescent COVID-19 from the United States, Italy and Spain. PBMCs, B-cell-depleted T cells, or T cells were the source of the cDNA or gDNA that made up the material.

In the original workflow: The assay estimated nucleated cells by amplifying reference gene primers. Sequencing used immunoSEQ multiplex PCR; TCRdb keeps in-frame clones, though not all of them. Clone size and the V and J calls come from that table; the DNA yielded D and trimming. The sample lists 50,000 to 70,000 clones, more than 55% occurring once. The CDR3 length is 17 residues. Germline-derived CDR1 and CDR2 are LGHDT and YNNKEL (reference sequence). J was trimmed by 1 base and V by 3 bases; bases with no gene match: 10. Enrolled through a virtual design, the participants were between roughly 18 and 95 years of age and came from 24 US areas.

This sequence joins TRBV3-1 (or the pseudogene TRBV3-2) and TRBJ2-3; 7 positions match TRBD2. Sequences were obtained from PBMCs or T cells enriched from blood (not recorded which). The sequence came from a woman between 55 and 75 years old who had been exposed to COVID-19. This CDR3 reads CASSQTLAPHRTDTQYF. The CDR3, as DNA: TGTGCCAGCAGCCAGACACTAGCGCCCCACCGCACAGATACGCAGTATTTT.